These 26 T cell receptor beta chains were sequenced from one sample in a study of CXCR3-negative and CXCR3-positive naive CD8 T cells. All TRB cDNA libraries came from 5' RACE performed with UMI labels. TCRdb re-called the 5' RACE reads, yielding one record per CDR3 amino acid sequence without DNA. The ten top clones account for 0.45% to 0.55%, within a sample of over 100,000 distinct CDR3 sequences. Sequencing was performed on naive CXCR3- CD8+ T cells from blood. Subset in this sample: CD45RO-CCR7+CD27+CD95- naive CD8+ T cells lacking CXCR3 (TNR3-). Source of these receptors: a human donor in good health. Some clones in this sample may be carry-over from other donors' samples.

The J gene is TRBJ2-1, the V gene TRBV10-1; lacking DNA, the TRBD2 call made by TCRdb goes unchecked. This CDR3 contains 14 residues. CDR1 and CDR2 (germline): WNHNN, SYGVQD (reference sequence). CDR3 residues: CASSEAGGDNEQFF.

The chain recombines TRBV7-3 with TRBJ1-2. In germline, CDR1 is SGHTA, CDR2 FQGTGA. This CDR3 comprises 13 residues. CDR3 region: CASSSQNLYGYTF.

This chain uses TRBV20-1 with TRBJ2-4; TCRdb's D call of TRBD2 is untestable without DNA. There are 15 residues in the CDR3. Germline V gene lookup returns CDR1 DFQATT and CDR2 SNEGSKA (reference sequence). CDR3 loop: CSARRAYDAKNIQYF.

The V call is TRBV12-3 or TRBV12-4, the J call TRBJ2-7; absent DNA, TCRdb's TRBD2 call cannot be checked. The CDR3 contains 17 residues. CDR3: CASSFYPSGSIHYEQYF.

The chain is built from TRBV4-1 and TRBJ2-7; TCRdb's D gene call, TRBD1, goes unchecked for lack of DNA. Germline CDR1 MGHRA, CDR2 YSYEKL. CDR3 length: 13 amino acids. CDR3: CASSQNRGREQYF.

The V call is TRBV29-1, the J call TRBJ2-2. This CDR3 has 13 amino acids. Germline V lookup: CDR1 SQVTM, CDR2 ANQGSEA. The CDR3 sequence is CSVVVPGPGELFF.

The V call is TRBV28, the J call TRBJ2-1; no DNA is available, so the TRBD2 call from TCRdb remains unchecked. The germline gives CDR1 MDHEN, CDR2 SYDVKM. The CDR3 has 19 amino acids. CDR3 amino acids: CASSFDGTSGSRSYNEQFF.

The chain carries TRBV5-1 and TRBJ2-2; TCRdb's D call, TRBD1, is unchecked because there is no DNA. Germline lookup yields CDR1 SGHRS and CDR2 YFSETQ. The CDR3 is made up of 13 amino acids. CDR3 amino acids: CASSAPGTGELFF.

The chain links TRBV20-1 to TRBJ2-5; TCRdb names TRBD1, which stays unverified in the absence of DNA. CDR1 and CDR2 from the germline V gene are DFQATT and SNEGSKA (reference sequence). The CDR3 runs to 13 residues. This CDR3 reads CSAQDLGGETQYF.

This chain links TRBV29-1 with TRBJ2-3; no DNA is available, so the TRBD1 call from TCRdb remains unchecked. The CDR3 consists of 14 residues. Germline V gives CDR1 SQVTM, CDR2 ANQGSEA. The CDR3 spells CSVEVQGWSDTQYF.

The chain has TRBV7-8 and TRBJ2-2; with no DNA, the TCRdb D assignment of TRBD2 cannot be verified. Germline CDR1 reads SGHVS; CDR2 reads FQNEAQ. The CDR3 spans 17 residues. CDR3 protein: CASSLGGGGTNTGELFF.

The genes are TRBV15 and TRBJ2-7. Germline CDR1 is LNHNV and CDR2 is YYDKDF (reference sequence). The CDR3 length is 16 residues. The CDR3 region is CATSRDLTSGSYEQYF.

The rearrangement links TRBV3-1 to TRBJ1-6; absent DNA, TCRdb's TRBD1 call cannot be checked. There are 18 residues in the CDR3. CDR1 and CDR2 (germline): LGHDT, YNNKEL (reference sequence). The CDR3: CASSQKPGVRSYNSPLHF.

The CDR3 spells CASSLSGTHPKETQYF. The V gene is TRBV12-3 or TRBV12-4, the J gene TRBJ2-5; lacking DNA, the TRBD2 call made by TCRdb goes unchecked. The CDR3 length is 16 residues.

This sequence joins TRBV29-1 and TRBJ2-1; TCRdb selects TRBD1, and the lack of DNA leaves this call unchecked. The CDR3 is 17 amino acids. The germline CDR1 and CDR2 sequences are SQVTM and ANQGSEA. The CDR3: CSVDAIIRDRGGNEQFF.

The chain recombines TRBV7-2 with TRBJ2-3. Germline V CDR1 and CDR2: SGHTA, FQGNSA. The CDR3 totals 13 residues. This chain's CDR3 is CASSEVSTDTQYF.

The gene calls are TRBV5-1 and TRBJ2-7; TCRdb lists TRBD1, though no DNA is available to test this call. CDR1 and CDR2 from the germline V gene are SGHRS and YFSETQ. This CDR3 has 16 residues. The CDR3 is CASSSHLGTDSYEQYF.

J is TRBJ2-7 and V is TRBV3-1; the D call from TCRdb, TRBD2, cannot be confirmed without DNA. The CDR3 runs to 17 residues. Germline loops: CDR1 LGHDT, CDR2 YNNKEL (reference sequence). The CDR3 spells CASSQEGLGLLSYEQYF.

The chain has TRBV20-1 and TRBJ2-1. This CDR3 region has 15 residues. Germline assignment: CDR1 DFQATT and CDR2 SNEGSKA (reference sequence). This CDR3 is CSARMFGDILNEQFF.

The J gene is TRBJ2-7, the V gene TRBV12-3 or TRBV12-4; TCRdb lists TRBD2, though no DNA is available to test this call. The CDR3 is made up of 16 amino acids. CDR3 region: CASRATDSSTPYEQYF.

The chain combines TRBV7-8 with TRBJ2-2. Germline V CDR1 and CDR2: SGHVS, FQNEAQ. CDR3 length equals 11 residues. CDR3 sequence reads: CASVDPGELFF.

The CDR3 spells CSAVGANEQFF. The chain couples TRBV29-1 to TRBJ2-1; as DNA is missing, the TRBD1 call by TCRdb cannot be tested. CDR3 size: 11 residues. Germline V gives CDR1 SQVTM, CDR2 ANQGSEA.

CDR3: CSVDWTGASVNTEAFF. The J gene is TRBJ1-1, the V gene TRBV29-1; the D gene TCRdb calls, TRBD1, cannot be checked with no DNA. Germline V lookup: CDR1 SQVTM, CDR2 ANQGSEA. The CDR3 is made up of 16 amino acids.

This chain links TRBV6-2 or TRBV6-3 with TRBJ2-7; there is no DNA to check the TCRdb D call of TRBD2. The CDR3 totals 14 residues. Germline CDR1 and CDR2: MNHEY and SVGEGT. This chain's CDR3 is CASSAFGRAYEQYF.

This chain uses TRBV6-5 with TRBJ2-7; TCRdb designates TRBD1, a call that cannot be tested without DNA. Germline V gives CDR1 MNHEY, CDR2 SVGAGI. The CDR3 contains 13 residues. The CDR3 loop is CASSYSLGREQYF.

The chain recombines TRBV28 with TRBJ2-7. CDR3 length: 11 amino acids. Looked up from germline, CDR1 is MDHEN and CDR2 is SYDVKM. The CDR3 protein is CASSRKNEQYF.